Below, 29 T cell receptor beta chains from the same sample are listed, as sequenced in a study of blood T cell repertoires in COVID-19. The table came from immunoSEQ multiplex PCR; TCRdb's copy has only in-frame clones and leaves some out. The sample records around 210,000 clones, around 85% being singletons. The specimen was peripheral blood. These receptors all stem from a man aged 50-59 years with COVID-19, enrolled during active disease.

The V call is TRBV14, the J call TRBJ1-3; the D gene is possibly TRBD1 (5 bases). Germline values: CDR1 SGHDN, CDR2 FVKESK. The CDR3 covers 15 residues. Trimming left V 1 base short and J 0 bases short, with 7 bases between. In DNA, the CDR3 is TGTGCCAGCAGCCAAGGGACACACTCTGGAAACACCATATATTTT. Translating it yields CASSQGTHSGNTIYF.

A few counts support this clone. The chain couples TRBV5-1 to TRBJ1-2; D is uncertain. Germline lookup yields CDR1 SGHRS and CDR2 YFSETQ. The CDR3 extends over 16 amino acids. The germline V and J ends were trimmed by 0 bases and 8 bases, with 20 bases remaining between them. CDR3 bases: TGCGCCAGCAGCTTGGTGCCAGCACAACAGAATGCCGGCTACACCTTC. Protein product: CASSLVPAQQNAGYTF.

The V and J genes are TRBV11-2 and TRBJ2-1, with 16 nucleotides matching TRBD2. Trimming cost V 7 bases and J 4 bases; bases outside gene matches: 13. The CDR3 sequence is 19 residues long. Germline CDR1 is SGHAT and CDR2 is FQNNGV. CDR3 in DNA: TGTGCCAGCACCAAAACCGGGACTAGCGGGGGGGCCGGGTACAATGAGCAGTTCTTC. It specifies CASTKTGTSGGAGYNEQFF.

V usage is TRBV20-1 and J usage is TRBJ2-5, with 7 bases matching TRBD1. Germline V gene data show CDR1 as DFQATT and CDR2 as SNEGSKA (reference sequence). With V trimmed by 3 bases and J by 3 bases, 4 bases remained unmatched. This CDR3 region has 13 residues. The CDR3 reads CSASKGGEETQYF. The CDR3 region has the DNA TGCAGTGCTAGTAAAGGGGGCGAAGAGACCCAGTACTTC.

The CDR3 bases are TGTGCCAGCAGCTTATTAGCGGATACGCAGTATTTT. Translated: CASSLLADTQYF. This chain connects TRBV7-9 to TRBJ2-3, with D possibly TRBD2 on 5 matching bases. The CDR3 spans 12 residues. Germline V gene sequence: CDR1 SEHNR, CDR2 FQNEAQ (reference sequence). Trimming took 2 bases from V and 6 from J, leaving 6 bases between them.

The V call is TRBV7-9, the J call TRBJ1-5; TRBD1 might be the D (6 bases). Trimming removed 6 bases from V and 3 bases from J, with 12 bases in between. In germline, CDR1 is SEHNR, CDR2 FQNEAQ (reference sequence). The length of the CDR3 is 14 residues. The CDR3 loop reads CASRGDTYNQPQHF. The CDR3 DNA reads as TGTGCCAGCAGGGGGGACACCTACAATCAGCCCCAGCATTTT. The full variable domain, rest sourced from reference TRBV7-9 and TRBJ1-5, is DTGVSQNPRHKITKRGQNVTFRCDPISEHNRLYWYRQTLGQGPEFLTYFQNEAQLEKSRLLSDRFSAERPKGSFSTLEIQRTEQGDSAMYLCASRGDTYNQPQHFGDGTRLSIL.

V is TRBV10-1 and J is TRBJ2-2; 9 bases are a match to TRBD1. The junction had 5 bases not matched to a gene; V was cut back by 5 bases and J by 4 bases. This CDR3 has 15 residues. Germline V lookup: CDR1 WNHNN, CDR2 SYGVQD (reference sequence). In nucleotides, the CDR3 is TGCGCCAGCAGTCAGTTACAGGGGGCCACCGGGGAGCTGTTTTTT. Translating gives CASSQLQGATGELFF.

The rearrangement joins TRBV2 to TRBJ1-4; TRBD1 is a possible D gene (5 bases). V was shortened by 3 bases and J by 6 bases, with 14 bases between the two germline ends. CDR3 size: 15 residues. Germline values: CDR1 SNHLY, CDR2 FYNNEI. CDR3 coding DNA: TGTGCCAGCAGTGACCCCGTGACAGTGTATGAAAAACTGTTTTTT. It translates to CASSDPVTVYEKLFF.

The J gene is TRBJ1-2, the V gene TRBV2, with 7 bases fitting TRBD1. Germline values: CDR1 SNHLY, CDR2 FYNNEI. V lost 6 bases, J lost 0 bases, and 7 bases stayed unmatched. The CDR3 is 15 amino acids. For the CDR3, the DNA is TGTGCCAGCAGGAGGGACAGAAACACTAACTATGGCTACACCTTC. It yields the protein CASRRDRNTNYGYTF.

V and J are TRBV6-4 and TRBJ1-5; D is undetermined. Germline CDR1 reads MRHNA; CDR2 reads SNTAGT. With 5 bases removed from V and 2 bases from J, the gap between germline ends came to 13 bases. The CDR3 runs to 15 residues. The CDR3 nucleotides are TGTGCCAGCAGTAAGGATATCGAGGGCAATCAGCCCCAGCATTTT. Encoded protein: CASSKDIEGNQPQHF.

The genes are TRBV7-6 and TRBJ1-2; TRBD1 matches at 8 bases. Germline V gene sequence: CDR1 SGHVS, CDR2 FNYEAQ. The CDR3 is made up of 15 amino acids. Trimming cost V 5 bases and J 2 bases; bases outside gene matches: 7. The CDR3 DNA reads TGTGCCAGCAGCCCAACAGGGGGGGGAAACTATGGCTACACCTTC. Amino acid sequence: CASSPTGGGNYGYTF.

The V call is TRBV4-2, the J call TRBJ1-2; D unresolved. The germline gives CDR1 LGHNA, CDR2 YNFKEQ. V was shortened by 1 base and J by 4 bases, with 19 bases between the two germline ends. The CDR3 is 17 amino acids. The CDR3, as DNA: TGTGCCAGCAGCCAAGTCCCGGACGGCTCGGGATCCTATGGCTACACCTTC. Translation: CASSQVPDGSGSYGYTF.

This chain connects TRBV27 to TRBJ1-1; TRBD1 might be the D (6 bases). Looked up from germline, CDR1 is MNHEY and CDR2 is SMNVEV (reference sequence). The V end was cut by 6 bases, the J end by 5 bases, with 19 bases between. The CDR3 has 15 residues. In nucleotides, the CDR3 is TGTGCCAGCAGCTCAGTTTGGGGGCGGTGGACTGAAGCTTTCTTT. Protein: CASSSVWGRWTEAFF.

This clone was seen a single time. The CDR3 spells CASSQRGGLADALYF. DNA for the CDR3: TGTGCCAGCAGCCAAAGAGGCGGGCTAGCGGACGCCTTGTATTTT. The genes are TRBV7-3 and TRBJ2-3; 7 bases line up with TRBD2. After removal of 5 bases from V and 14 bases from J, the junction contained 19 bases not matched to a gene. CDR1 and CDR2 (germline): SGHTA, FQGTGA. The CDR3 loop spans 15 amino acids.

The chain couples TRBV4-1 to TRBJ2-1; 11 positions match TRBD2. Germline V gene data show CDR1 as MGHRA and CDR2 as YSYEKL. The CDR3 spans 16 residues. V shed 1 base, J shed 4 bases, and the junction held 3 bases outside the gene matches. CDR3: CASSQGLAGLYNEQFF. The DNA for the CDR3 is TGCGCCAGCAGCCAAGGACTAGCGGGGTTGTACAATGAGCAGTTCTTC.

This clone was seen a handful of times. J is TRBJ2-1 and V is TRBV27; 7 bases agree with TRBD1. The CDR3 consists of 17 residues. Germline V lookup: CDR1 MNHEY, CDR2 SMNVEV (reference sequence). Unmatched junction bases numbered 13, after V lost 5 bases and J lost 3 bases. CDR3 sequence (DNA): TGTGCCAGCAGTCTCGGACAGGCTTTGAGCCTCTACAATGAGCAGTTCTTC. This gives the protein CASSLGQALSLYNEQFF.

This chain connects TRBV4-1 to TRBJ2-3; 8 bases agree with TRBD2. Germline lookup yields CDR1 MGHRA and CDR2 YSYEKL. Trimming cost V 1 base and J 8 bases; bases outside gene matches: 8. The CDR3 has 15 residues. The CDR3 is CASSQGLAGGGTQYF. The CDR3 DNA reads TGCGCCAGCAGCCAAGGACTGGCGGGGGGTGGTACGCAGTATTTT.

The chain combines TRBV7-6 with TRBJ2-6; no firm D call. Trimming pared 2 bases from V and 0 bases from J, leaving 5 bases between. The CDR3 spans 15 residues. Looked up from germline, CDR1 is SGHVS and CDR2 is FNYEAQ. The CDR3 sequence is CASSLIISGANVLTF. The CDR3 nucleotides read TGTGCCAGCAGCTTAATCATCTCTGGGGCCAACGTCCTGACTTTC.

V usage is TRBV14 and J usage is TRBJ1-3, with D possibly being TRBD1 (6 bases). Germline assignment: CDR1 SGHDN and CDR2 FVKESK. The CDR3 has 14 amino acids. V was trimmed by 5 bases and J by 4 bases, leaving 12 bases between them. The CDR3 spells CASSSTGPGNTIYF. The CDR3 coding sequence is TGTGCCAGCAGCTCTACAGGGCCCGGAAACACCATATATTTT.

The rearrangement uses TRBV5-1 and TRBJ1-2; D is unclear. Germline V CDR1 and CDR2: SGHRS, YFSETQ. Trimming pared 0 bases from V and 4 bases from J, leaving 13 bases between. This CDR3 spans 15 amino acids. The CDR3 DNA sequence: TGCGCCAGCAGCTTGGCACAGCCTCGGGGCTATGGCTACACCTTC. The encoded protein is CASSLAQPRGYGYTF.

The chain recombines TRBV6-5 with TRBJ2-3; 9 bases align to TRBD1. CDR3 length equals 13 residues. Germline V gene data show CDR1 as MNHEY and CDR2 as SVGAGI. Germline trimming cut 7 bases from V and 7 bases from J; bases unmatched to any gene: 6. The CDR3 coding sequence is TGTGCCAGCATCGGGACAGGGAGGCATACGCAGTATTTT. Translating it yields CASIGTGRHTQYF.

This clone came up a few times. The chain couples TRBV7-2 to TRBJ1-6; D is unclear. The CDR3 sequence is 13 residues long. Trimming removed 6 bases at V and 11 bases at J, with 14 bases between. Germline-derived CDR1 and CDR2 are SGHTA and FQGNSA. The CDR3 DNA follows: TGTGCCAGCAGTACACGGGAGTTTACACCCCTCCACTTT. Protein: CASSTREFTPLHF.

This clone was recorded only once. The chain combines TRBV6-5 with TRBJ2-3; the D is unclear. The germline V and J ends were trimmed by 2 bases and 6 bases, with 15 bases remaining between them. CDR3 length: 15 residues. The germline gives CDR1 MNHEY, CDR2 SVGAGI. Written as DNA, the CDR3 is TGTGCCAGCAGTTACACGCCCCAGGTTACGGATACGCAGTATTTT. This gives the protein CASSYTPQVTDTQYF.

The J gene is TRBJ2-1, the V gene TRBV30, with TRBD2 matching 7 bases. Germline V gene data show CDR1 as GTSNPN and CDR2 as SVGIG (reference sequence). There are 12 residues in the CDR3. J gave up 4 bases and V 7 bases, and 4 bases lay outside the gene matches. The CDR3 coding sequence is TGTGCCTTTCAGCGGGGTTACAATGAGCAGTTCTTC. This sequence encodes CAFQRGYNEQFF.

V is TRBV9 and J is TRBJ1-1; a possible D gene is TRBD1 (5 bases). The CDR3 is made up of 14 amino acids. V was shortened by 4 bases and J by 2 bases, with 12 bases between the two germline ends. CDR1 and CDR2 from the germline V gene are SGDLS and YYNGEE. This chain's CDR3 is CASSKTGSNTEAFF. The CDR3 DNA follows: TGTGCCAGCAGCAAAACAGGATCCAACACTGAAGCTTTCTTT.

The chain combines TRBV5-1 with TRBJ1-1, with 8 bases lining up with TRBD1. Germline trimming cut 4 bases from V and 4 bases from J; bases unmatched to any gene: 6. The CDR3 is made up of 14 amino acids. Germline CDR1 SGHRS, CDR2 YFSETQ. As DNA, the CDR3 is TGCGCCAGCAGCCCAGGACAGGGAGGCACTGAAGCTTTCTTT. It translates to CASSPGQGGTEAFF.

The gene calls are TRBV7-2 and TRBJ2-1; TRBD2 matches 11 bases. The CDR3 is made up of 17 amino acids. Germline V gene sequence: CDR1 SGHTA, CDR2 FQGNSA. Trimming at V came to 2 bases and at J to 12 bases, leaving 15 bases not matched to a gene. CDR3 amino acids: CASSLQVTSGARRLQFF. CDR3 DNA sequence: TGTGCCAGCAGCTTACAGGTGACTAGCGGGGCCCGGCGTCTGCAGTTCTTC.

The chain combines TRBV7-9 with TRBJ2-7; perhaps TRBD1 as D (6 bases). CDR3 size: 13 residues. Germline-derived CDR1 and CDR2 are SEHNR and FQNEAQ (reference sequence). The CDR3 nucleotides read TGTGCTACCACAGGGCCCGGTCTTTACGAGCAGTACTTC. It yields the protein CATTGPGLYEQYF.

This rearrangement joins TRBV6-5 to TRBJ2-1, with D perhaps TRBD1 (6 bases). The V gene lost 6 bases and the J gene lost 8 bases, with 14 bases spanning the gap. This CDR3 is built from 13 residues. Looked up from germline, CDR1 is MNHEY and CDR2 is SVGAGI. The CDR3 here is CASRRSGDHEQFF. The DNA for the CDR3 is TGTGCCAGCAGGAGATCAGGGGATCATGAGCAGTTCTTC.